This T cell receptor beta chain was obtained from a study of Ad26.COV2.S vaccination and SARS-CoV-2 variants (dated by TCRdb to about 2021). In the study overall: Donors in the vaccine arm were drawn from COV1001, a multicentre, randomized, double-blind, placebo-controlled phase I-IIa trial testing Ad26.COV2.S in healthy adults. Ad26.COV2.S was administered intramuscularly at a dose of 5x10^10 or 1x10^11 viral particles, either as one shot or as two shots given 56 days apart. Sequencing of the TCRbeta repertoire served to evaluate the specificity and breadth of SARS-CoV-2-reactive T cell receptors following Ad26.COV2.S vaccination. A total of some 30 samples were included in the TCR-sequenced set, comprising 19 Ad26.COV2.S vaccine recipients, 5 placebo recipients and 8 SARS-CoV-2 convalescent individuals. Trial participants were randomized into five groups of five: low-dose or high-dose Ad26.COV2.S given once or twice, or placebo on both occasions. Investigators did not know the trial group allocation while performing experiments and assessing outcomes.

Spanning cysteine to phenylalanine, the CDR3 consists of 15 amino acids. Only the CDR3 region is kept as DNA, spanning 45 bases read in frame from base 1. V drops 0 bases and J drops 8 bases, leaving 14 bases in between. CDR1 is given as LGHNA and CDR2 as YSLEER, both from the germline V gene. TCRbeta CDR3 regions were sequenced with the immunoSEQ Assay. After extraction, genomic DNA underwent amplification by bias-controlled multiplex PCR, followed by high-throughput sequencing. Under the source paper's analysis protocol: To quantify the absolute abundance of every unique TCRbeta CDR3 region, sequences were collapsed and filtered. Usable DNA was measured by amplifying reference genes present in all nucleated cells, and TCRbeta template counts were normalized to that usable DNA to estimate T cell fraction. Repertoire TCRs were annotated as SARS-CoV-2-specific when V gene, CDR3 amino acid sequence and J gene were exactly matched to a known reactive TCR set. The reference SARS-CoV-2 TCR set was obtained from MIRA and was filtered for enrichment in COVID-19-positive ImmuneCODE repertoires, whereby public or cross-reactive TCRs were removed. Drawing on the MIRA antigens, annotated TCRs were analysed further at the level of specific ORF or position within ORF. Breadth was defined as annotated unique rearrangements over total unique productive rearrangements; depth was the summed frequency of those rearrangements. Two-sided Wilcoxon rank-sum tests were applied when comparing TCR breadth between groups. As stored in TCRdb, this immuneACCESS dataset retains in-frame rearrangements with V and J assigned. A fraction of the clones does not appear; measured against another copy, unresolved V genes explain less than half of the discrepancy, and the remainder lacks a known reason. That table furnishes V, J and clone size, whereas the DNA furnished D and trimming. The sample table shows 380,000 or so clones, and less than 90% are seen once. Around 5.8% of the sample goes to the ten largest clones.

What the research found in general, with its limitations: Vaccine and placebo recipients had similar non-spike TCR breadth, a finding consistent with the vaccine containing only spike. The study was not powered for comparison of responses between vaccine doses or regimens. After vaccination, substantial breadth of spike-specific CD8+ and CD4+ T cell responses was reported. The authors noted that total T cell responses may have been underestimated by the TCR breadth and depth analyses. Compared with placebo recipients, Ad26.COV2.S recipients showed higher spike-specific TCR breadth (P = 0.0014).

This clone occurred a few times. The specificity of this receptor is unknown. The sample holds no much larger clone one base away, and base qualities are not on file. The treatment or condition label here, explained by the study, means: roughly 19 received Ad26.COV2.S at low or high dose, single or two shots; roughly 5 received placebo; per-sample allocation not given. For vaccine and placebo recipients, the sequenced repertoires came from samples collected on day 63 after the first injection. Cohort 1b enrolled roughly 25 adults aged 18-55 years at a single site in Boston, USA, between 29 July and 7 August 2020. Ad26.COV2.S was a replication-incompetent adenovirus type 26 vector expressing a prefusion-stabilized SARS-CoV-2 spike protein from the original Wuhan strain.

Sequences were derived from peripheral blood, sampled in a trial of Ad26.COV2.S vaccine versus placebo. This TCR came from a person aged 18 to 65 who received the Ad26.COV2.S COVID-19 vaccine or a placebo. The sequence joins TRBV4-3 to TRBJ2-4; there is no confident call for the D gene. At the DNA level, the sequence is TGCGCCAGCAGCCAAGAGGCGTACTCGTCTGACATTCAGTACTTC. Translated, it gives CASSQEAYSSDIQYF.